This TCR beta chain originates from a study of blood T cell repertoires in COVID-19. Looking at the study overall: PBMCs, B-cell-depleted T cells, or T cells were the source of the cDNA or gDNA that made up the material.

As handled by the study authors: How many nucleated cells were present was estimated from reference gene primer amplification. TCRdb's copy holds only in-frame clones and misses some; the assay was immunoSEQ multiplex PCR. Clone size and the V and J calls come from that table; the DNA yielded D and trimming. The sample consists of about 400,000 clones, around 90% of them appearing once. V dropped 0 bases and J dropped 0 bases, with 15 bases sitting between them. The germline V gene has CDR1 MGHRA and CDR2 YSYEKL. There are 17 residues in the CDR3. The sequenced sample consisted of peripheral blood. The TCR originated in a human donor in a cohort sampled during active COVID-19. The rearrangement links TRBV4-1 to TRBJ2-7, with D possibly being TRBD2 (5 bases). In nucleotides, the CDR3 is TGCGCCAGCAGCCAAGATCAAGTCGGTGGGAGCTCCTACGAGCAGTACTTC. Its translation is CASSQDQVGGSSYEQYF.